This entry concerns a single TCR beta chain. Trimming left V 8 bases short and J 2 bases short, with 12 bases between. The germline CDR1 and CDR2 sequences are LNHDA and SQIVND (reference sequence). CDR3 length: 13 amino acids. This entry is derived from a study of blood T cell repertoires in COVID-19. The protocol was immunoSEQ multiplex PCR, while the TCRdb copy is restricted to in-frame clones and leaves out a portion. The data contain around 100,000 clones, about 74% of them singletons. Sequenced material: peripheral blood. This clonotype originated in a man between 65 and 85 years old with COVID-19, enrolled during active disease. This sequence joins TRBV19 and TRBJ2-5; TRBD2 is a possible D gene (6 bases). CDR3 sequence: CASQRAAQETQYF. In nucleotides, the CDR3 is TGTGCCAGTCAGCGGGCGGCACAAGAGACCCAGTACTTC.